Presented here are 11 T cell receptor beta chains from one specimen sequenced in a study of T cell responses to AZD1222 COVID-19 vaccine. Assay: immunoSEQ multiplex PCR; the TCRdb copy retains only in-frame clones and omits some. This sample has around 50,000 clones, with about 88% found just once. Sequenced here: peripheral blood, sampled on day 0 of AZD1222 vaccination. Receptors originate from an adult in good health.

This rearrangement joins TRBV25-1 to TRBJ1-1; the D is unclear. From germline, CDR1 is MGHDK and CDR2 SYGVNS. The ends were cut back, 3 bases at V and 11 bases at J, with 16 bases in the middle. CDR3 length equals 13 residues. The CDR3 DNA follows: TGTGCCAGCAGTGACTTTACGGGGAGGTGGGCTTTCTTT. Amino acid sequence: CASSDFTGRWAFF.

The V and J genes are TRBV11-1 and TRBJ2-1, with 7 bases identical to TRBD1. In germline, CDR1 is SGHAT, CDR2 FQDESV (reference sequence). With V trimmed by 6 bases and J by 5 bases, 10 bases remained unmatched. The CDR3 consists of 15 residues. CDR3 coding DNA: TGTGCCAGCAGGTCTCGGACAGGAGCTAACAATGAGCAGTTCTTC. This translates into CASRSRTGANNEQFF.

The gene calls are TRBV6-2 or TRBV6-3 and TRBJ1-3; a possible D gene is TRBD1 (6 bases). Trimming left V 4 bases short and J 0 bases short, with 10 bases between. This CDR3 has 15 amino acids. CDR1 MNHEY and CDR2 SVGEGT come from the germline V gene. DNA of the CDR3: TGTGCCAGCAGTTTTGACAGGAGCTCTGGAAACACCATATATTTT. It translates to CASSFDRSSGNTIYF.

Judged by abundance, this clone is medium-sized. This CDR3 reads CASSSQEGSTEAFF. DNA of the CDR3: TGTGCCAGTAGTAGCCAGGAGGGGAGCACTGAAGCTTTCTTT. The chain is built from TRBV19 and TRBJ1-1; D may be TRBD1 (5 bases). With 4 bases removed from V and 4 bases from J, the gap between germline ends came to 13 bases. Germline assignment: CDR1 LNHDA and CDR2 SQIVND (reference sequence). This CDR3 comprises 14 residues.

As DNA, the CDR3 is TGTGCCAGCGCGGGACAGGTTCTAGACCGCTCCTACAATGAGCAGTTCTTC. Residues: CASAGQVLDRSYNEQFF. V gene TRBV27 combines with J gene TRBJ2-1; the match to TRBD1 covers 8 bases. Germline CDR1 and CDR2: MNHEY and SMNVEV (reference sequence). CDR3 length: 17 residues. The J segment lost 0 bases and the V segment lost 8 bases, leaving 12 bases of the junction unmatched.

On this clone itself: The junction does not match germline at one end; this may be a read error. The chain combines TRBV24-1 with TRBJ2-1, with 8 nucleotides matching TRBD1. In germline, CDR1 is KGHDR, CDR2 SFDVKD. The CDR3 is 21 amino acids. CDR3 region: CATSDPLDRERPSLPYDEQFF. The CDR3, as DNA: TGTGCCACCAGTGATCCCCTGGACAGGGAGAGGCCCTCCCTGCCCTACGATGAGCAGTTCTTC.

This clone was counted once. The rearrangement joins TRBV6-5 to TRBJ1-3; D remains ambiguous. The CDR3 has 13 amino acids. The V gene lost 5 bases and the J gene lost 7 bases, with 12 bases spanning the gap. The V gene's germline CDR1 is MNHEY and CDR2 SVGAGI. The CDR3 nucleotides are TGTGCCAGCAGTCAACGGACGGGGAACACCATATATTTT. This translates into CASSQRTGNTIYF.

The CDR3 is CASSRGSGYEQYF. Written as DNA, the CDR3 is TGTGCCAGCAGCCGCGGTTCGGGCTACGAGCAGTACTTC. This chain connects TRBV6-5 to TRBJ2-7; D call uncertain. From germline, CDR1 is MNHEY and CDR2 SVGAGI. The V gene lost 6 bases and the J gene lost 3 bases, with 12 bases spanning the gap. CDR3 size: 13 residues.

In its sample, this clone was seen a few times. The gene calls are TRBV30 and TRBJ1-5; D gene unclear. Per the germline V gene, CDR1 is GTSNPN and CDR2 is SVGIG (reference sequence). This CDR3 is 13 amino acids long. With 2 bases removed from V and 4 bases from J, the gap between germline ends came to 9 bases. CDR3 region: CAWSRRNNQPQHF. Written as DNA, the CDR3 is TGTGCCTGGAGTCGCAGGAATAATCAGCCCCAGCATTTT.

This clone was seen only once. The chain carries TRBV9 and TRBJ1-3; D is uncertain. Trimming removed 1 base at V and 0 bases at J, with 11 bases between. In germline, CDR1 is SGDLS, CDR2 YYNGEE. This CDR3 has 16 residues. In DNA form, the CDR3 reads TGTGCCAGCAGCGTACGGGGTGACAACTCTGGAAACACCATATATTTT. Protein: CASSVRGDNSGNTIYF.

The V call is TRBV5-8, the J call TRBJ2-3; the match to TRBD1 covers 8 bases. The length of the CDR3 is 17 residues. Germline trimming cut 4 bases from V and 1 base from J; bases unmatched to any gene: 11. Germline V gene data show CDR1 as SGHTS and CDR2 as YDEGEE. DNA for the CDR3: TGTGCCAGCAGCGCAGGACAGGGTATGATAGGCACAGATACGCAGTATTTT. Its protein is CASSAGQGMIGTDTQYF.